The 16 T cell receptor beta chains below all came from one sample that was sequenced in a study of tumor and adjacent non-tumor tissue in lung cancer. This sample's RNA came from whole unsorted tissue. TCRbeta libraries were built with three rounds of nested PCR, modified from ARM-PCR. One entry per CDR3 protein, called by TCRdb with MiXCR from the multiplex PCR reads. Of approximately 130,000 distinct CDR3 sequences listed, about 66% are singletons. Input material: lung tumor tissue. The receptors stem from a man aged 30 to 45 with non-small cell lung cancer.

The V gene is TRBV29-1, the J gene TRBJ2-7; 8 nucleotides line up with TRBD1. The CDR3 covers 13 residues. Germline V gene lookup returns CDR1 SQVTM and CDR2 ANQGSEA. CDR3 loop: CRVGPSQGGEQYF. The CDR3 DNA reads TGCAGGGTCGGCCCCTCACAGGGGGGCGAGCAGTACTTC.

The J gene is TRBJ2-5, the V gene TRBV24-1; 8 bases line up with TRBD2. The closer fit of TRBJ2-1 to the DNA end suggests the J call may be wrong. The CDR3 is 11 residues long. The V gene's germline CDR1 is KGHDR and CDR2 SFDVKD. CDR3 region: CATSSGGTQFF. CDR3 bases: TGTGCCACCAGCTCGGGGGGGACCCAGTTCTTC.

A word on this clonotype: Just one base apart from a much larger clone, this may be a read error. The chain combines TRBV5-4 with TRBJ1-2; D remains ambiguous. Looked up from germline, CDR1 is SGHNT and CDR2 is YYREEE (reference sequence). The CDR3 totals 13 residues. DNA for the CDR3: TGTGCCAGCAGCTTGATGGTCCACAATGGCTACATCTTC. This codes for CASSLMVHNGYIF.

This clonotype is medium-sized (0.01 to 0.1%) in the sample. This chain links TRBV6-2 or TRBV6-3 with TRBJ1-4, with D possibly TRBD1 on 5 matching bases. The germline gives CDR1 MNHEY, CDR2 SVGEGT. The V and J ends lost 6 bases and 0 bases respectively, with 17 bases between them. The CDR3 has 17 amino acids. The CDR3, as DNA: TGTGCCAGCAGAATCGGACAAGGAAGTGCAACTAATGAAAAACTGTTTTTT. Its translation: CASRIGQGSATNEKLFF.

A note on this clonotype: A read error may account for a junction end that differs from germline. The CDR3 DNA is TGTGCCAGTAGCTTGGGATTCGCGACAGCAGGCAATGAGCAGTTCTTC. Protein: CASSLGFATAGNEQFF. The genes are TRBV5-4 and TRBJ2-1; D may be TRBD1 (5 bases). Looked up from germline, CDR1 is SGHNT and CDR2 is YYREEE (reference sequence). CDR3 length: 16 residues. Together with reference TRBV5-4 and TRBJ2-1, the CDR3 gives the full variable domain: ETGVTQSPTHLIKTRGQQVTLRCSSQSGHNTVSWYQQALGQGPQFIFQYYREEENGRGNFPPRFSGLQFPNYSSELNVNALELDDSALYLCASSLGFATAGNEQFFGPGTRLTVL.

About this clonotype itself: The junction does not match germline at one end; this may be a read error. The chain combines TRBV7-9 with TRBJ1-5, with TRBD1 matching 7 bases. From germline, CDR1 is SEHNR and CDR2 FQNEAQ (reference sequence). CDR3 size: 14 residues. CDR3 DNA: TGTGCCAGCAGCGTCTGGACAGGTGGCCAGCCCCAACATTTT. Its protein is CASSVWTGGQPQHF.

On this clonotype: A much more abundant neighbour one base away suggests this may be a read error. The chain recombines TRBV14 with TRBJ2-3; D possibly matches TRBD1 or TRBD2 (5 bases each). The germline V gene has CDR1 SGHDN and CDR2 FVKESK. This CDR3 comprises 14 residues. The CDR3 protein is CASSQEGTVDTHYF. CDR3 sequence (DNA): TGTGCCAGCAGCCAAGAAGGGACCGTAGATACGCATTATTTT.

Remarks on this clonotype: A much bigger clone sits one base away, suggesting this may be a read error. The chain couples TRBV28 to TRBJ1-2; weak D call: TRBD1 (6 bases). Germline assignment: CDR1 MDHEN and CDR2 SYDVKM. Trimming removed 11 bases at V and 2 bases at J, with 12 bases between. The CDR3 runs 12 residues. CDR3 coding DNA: TGTGCCGGCTCCGGGGGCAACTATGGCTACACCTTC. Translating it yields CAGSGGNYGYTF.

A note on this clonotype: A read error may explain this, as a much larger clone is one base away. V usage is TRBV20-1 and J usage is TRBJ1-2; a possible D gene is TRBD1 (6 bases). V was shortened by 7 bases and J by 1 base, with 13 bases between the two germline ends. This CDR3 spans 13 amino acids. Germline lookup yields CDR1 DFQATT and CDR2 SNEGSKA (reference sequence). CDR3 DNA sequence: TGCAGTGTACAGGGTGAAGATAACTATGGCTACACCTTC. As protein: CSVQGEDNYGYTF.

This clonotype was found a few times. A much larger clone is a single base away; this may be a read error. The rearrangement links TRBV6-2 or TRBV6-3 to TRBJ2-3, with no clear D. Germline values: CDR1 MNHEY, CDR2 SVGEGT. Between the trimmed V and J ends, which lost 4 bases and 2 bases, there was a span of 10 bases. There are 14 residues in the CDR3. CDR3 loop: CASSLQRTTDTQYF. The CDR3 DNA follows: TGTGCCAGCAGTTTACAGAGAACCACAGATACGCAGTATTTT.

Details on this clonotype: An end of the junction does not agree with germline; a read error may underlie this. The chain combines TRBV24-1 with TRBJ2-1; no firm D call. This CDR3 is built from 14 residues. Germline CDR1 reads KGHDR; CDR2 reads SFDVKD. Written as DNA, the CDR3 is TGTGCCACCAGTGATTTGCGCACAGACAATGAGCAGCTCTTC. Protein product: CATSDLRTDNEQLF.

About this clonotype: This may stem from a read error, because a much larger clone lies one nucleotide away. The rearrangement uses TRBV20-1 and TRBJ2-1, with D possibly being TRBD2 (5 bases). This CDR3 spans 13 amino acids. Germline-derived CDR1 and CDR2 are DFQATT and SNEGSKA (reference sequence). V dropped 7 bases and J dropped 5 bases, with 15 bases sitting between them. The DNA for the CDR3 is TGCAGTGTTCTCGGAGAGGGAAACAATGAGCAGTTCTTC. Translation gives CSVLGEGNNEQFF.

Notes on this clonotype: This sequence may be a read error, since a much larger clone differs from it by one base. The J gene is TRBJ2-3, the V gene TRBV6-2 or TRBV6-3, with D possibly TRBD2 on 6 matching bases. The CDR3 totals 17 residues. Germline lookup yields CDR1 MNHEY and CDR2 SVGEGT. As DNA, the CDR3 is TGTGCCAGCAGTTACTCCCGGGCAGGAACTAGCACATATACGCAGTATTTT. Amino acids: CASSYSRAGTSTYTQYF.

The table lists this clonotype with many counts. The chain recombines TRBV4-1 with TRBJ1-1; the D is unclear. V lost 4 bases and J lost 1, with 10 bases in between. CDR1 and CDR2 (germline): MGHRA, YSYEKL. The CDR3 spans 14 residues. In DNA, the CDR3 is TGCGCCAGCAGCCTGGACGGGAAGAACACTGAAGCTTTCTTT. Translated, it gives CASSLDGKNTEAFF.

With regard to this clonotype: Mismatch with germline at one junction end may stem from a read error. CDR3 coding DNA: TGCAGTACTAGAGGGGAAGAGACCCAGTATTTC. Protein: CSTRGEETQYF. J is TRBJ2-5 and V is TRBV20-1; possibly TRBD1 or TRBD2 for D (5 bases each). The V gene's germline CDR1 is DFQATT and CDR2 SNEGSKA (reference sequence). The CDR3 has 11 residues.

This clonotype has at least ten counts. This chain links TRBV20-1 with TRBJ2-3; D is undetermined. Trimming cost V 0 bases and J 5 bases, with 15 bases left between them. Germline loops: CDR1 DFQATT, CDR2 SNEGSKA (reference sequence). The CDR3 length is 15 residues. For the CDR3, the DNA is TGCAGTGCTAGAGACCTCACTAAAACTGGAGATACGCAGTATTTT. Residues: CSARDLTKTGDTQYF.